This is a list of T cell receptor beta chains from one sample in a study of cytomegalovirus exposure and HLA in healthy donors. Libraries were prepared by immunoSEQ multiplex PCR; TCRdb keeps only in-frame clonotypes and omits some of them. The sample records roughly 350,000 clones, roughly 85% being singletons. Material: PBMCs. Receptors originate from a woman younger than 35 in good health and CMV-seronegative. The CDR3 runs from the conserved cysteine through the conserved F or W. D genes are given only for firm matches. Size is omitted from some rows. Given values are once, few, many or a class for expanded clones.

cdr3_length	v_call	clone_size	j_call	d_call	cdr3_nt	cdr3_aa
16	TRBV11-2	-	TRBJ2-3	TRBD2	TGTGCCAGCAGCTTAACCGGGACTAGCGGGACGGATACGCAGTATTTT	CASSLTGTSGTDTQYF
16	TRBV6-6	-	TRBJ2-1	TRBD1	TGTGCCAGCAGTTACGTCGACAGGGGGCCCTACAATGAGCAGTTCTTC	CASSYVDRGPYNEQFF
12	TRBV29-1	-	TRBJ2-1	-	TGCAGCGTTGACAAAAGGTGGGCAGAGCAGTTCTTC	CSVDKRWAEQFF
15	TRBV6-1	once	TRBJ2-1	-	TGTGCCAGCAGTCCCACCGGGACAAGGACCAATGAGCAGTTCTTC	CASSPTGTRTNEQFF
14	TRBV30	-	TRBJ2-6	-	TGTGCCTGGAGGGACAACGCTGGGGCCAACGTCCTGACTTTC	CAWRDNAGANVLTF
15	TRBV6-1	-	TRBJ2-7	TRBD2	TGTGCCAGCAAACTAGCGGGAGGACAGAACTACGAGCAGTACTTC	CASKLAGGQNYEQYF
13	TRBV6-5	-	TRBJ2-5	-	TGTGCCAGCAGTAAAGACAGTGGAGAGACCCAGTACTTC	CASSKDSGETQYF
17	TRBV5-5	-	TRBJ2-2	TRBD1	TGTGCCAGCAGCTTGGCCCCCGACAGGGTAAACACCGGGGAGCTGTTTTTT	CASSLAPDRVNTGELFF
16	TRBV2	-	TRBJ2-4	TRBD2	TGTGCCAGCAGTTCCCTAGCGGGAGCGGCCAAAAACATTCAGTACTTC	CASSSLAGAAKNIQYF
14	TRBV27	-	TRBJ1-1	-	TGTGCCAGCAGCCTACGGGACAAGAACACTGAAGCTTTCTTT	CASSLRDKNTEAFF
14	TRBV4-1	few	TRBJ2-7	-	TGCGCCAGCAGCCAAGACAGGGGACCCTACGAGCAGTACTTC	CASSQDRGPYEQYF
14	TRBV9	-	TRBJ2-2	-	TGTGCCAGCGCGAAATTAGCGAACACCGGGGAGCTGTTTTTT	CASAKLANTGELFF
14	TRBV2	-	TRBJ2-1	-	TGTGCCCCCAGGCTTACGGGAAAGGGGGGGGAGCAGTTCTTC	CAPRLTGKGGEQFF
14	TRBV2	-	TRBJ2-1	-	TGTGCCAGCAGTCGACTGAGCTCCTACAATGAGCAGTTCTTC	CASSRLSSYNEQFF
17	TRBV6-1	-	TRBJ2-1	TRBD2	TGTGCCAGCAGTGAAGCGCTGTTAGCGGGCCCCTACAATGAGCAGTTCTTC	CASSEALLAGPYNEQFF
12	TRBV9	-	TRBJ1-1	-	TGTGCCAGCAGCCCCGAGGGGGCTGAAGCTTTCTTT	CASSPEGAEAFF
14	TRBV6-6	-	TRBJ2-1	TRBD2	TGTGCCAGCAGTCGACTAGCGGGAGAGTATGAGCAGTTCTTC	CASSRLAGEYEQFF
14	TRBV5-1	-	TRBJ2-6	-	TGCGCCAGCAGTCCGGGCTCTGGGGCCAACGTCCTGACTTTC	CASSPGSGANVLTF
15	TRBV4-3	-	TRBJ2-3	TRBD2	TGCGCCAGCAGACCGGGACTAGCGGGATCAGATACGCAGTATTTT	CASRPGLAGSDTQYF
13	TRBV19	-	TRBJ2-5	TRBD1	TGTGCCAGTAGTGGGGACAGGGAAGAGACCCAGTACTTC	CASSGDREETQYF
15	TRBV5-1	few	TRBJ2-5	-	TGCGCCAGCAGCTTTCTTGAGTCAGGGGCCGAGACCCAGTACTTC	CASSFLESGAETQYF
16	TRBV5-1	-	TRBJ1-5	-	TGCGCCAGCAGCACCCGGGGGGGTCCGGGGAATCAGCCCCAGCATTTT	CASSTRGGPGNQPQHF
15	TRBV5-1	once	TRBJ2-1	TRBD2	TGCGCCAGCAGCTCAACTAGCGGGAGTTACAATGAGCAGTTCTTC	CASSSTSGSYNEQFF
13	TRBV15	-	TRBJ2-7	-	TGTGCCACCAGCAGAGAGGGGCTCTACGAGCAGTACTTC	CATSREGLYEQYF
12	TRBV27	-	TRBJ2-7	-	TGTGCCAGCTGGGCAGACTCCTACGAGCAGTACTTC	CASWADSYEQYF
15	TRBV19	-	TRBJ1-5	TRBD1	TGTGCCAGTAGTATACAGGACAGGGGGAATCAGCCCCAGCATTTT	CASSIQDRGNQPQHF
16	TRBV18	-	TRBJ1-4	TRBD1	TGTGCCAGCTCAGCATTTGGGACAGGGGGTAATGAAAAACTGTTTTTT	CASSAFGTGGNEKLFF
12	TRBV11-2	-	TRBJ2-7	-	TGTGCCAGCAGCTCCTCTCAAGCCGAGCAGTACTTC	CASSSSQAEQYF
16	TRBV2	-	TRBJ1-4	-	TGTGCCAGCAGGAAAGAAGGACTGGCAACTAATGAAAAACTGTTTTTT	CASRKEGLATNEKLFF
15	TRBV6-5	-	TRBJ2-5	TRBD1	TGTGCCAGCAGTTCCGGACAGGGGGCGGGAGAGACCCAGTACTTC	CASSSGQGAGETQYF
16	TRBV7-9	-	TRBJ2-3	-	TGTGCCAGCAGCAAACTGGACTCCCGCTCGGCAGATACGCAGTATTTT	CASSKLDSRSADTQYF
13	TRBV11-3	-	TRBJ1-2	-	TGTGCCAGCAGCCTTGGACAGTCCGTTGGCTACACCTTC	CASSLGQSVGYTF
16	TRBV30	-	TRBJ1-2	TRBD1	TGTGCCTGGAGTGCCGGGACAGGGGTTGAACCGTATGGCTACACCTTC	CAWSAGTGVEPYGYTF
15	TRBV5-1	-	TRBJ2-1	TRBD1	TGCGCCAGCAGCTCCTCTTTGACAGGGATGCACGAGCAGTTCTTC	CASSSSLTGMHEQFF
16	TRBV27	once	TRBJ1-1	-	TGTGCCAGCAGTCCCCGGGGAAGAATAGTAGGCACTGAAGCTTTCTTT	CASSPRGRIVGTEAFF
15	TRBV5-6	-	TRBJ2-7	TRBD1	TGTGCCAGCAGCTTTATGGGACAGGGGACCAACGAGCAGTACTTC	CASSFMGQGTNEQYF
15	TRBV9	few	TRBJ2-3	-	TGTGCCAGCGGAGGAAGCGTCTCAAACACAGATACGCAGTATTTT	CASGGSVSNTDTQYF
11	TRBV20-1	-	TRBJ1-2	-	TGCAGTGCGACAGACAACTATGGCTACACCTTC	CSATDNYGYTF
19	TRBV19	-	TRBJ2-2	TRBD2	TGTGCCAGTAGTAGGGGGCCGGGACTAGCGGGTTGGGGCACCGGGGAGCTGTTTTTT	CASSRGPGLAGWGTGELFF
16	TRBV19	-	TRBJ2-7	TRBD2	TGTGCCAGTAGTCTCTCGGCGGGAGGGCCGACCTACGAGCAGTACTTC	CASSLSAGGPTYEQYF
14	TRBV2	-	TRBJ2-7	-	TGTGCCAGCCGGAAGGCGGCAACCGTAAGGGAGCAGTACTTC	CASRKAATVREQYF
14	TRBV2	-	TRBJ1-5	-	TGTGCCAGCAAACGGGGGGAGGGTGACCAGCCCCAGCATTTT	CASKRGEGDQPQHF
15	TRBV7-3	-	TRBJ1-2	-	TGTGCCAGCAGCTTATGGGCAGACCCCGCTGGAGGCTACACCTTC	CASSLWADPAGGYTF